This T cell receptor (beta chain) was profiled in a study of technical replicates of blood from several donors. Profiling relied on immunoSEQ multiplex PCR, and the TCRdb table lists in-frame clones only, not all of them. The data show some 70,000 clones, approximately 97% seen once. The sequencing sample was made of T cells isolated from PBMCs. This receptor was identified in a human donor in good health.

The CDR3: CASSPEEGPYEQYF. The DNA of the CDR3 is TGTGCCAGCAGCCCAGAGGAGGGTCCCTACGAGCAGTACTTC. V and J are TRBV11-2 and TRBJ2-7, with D perhaps matching TRBD2 (6 bases). Germline V CDR1 and CDR2: SGHAT, FQNNGV. V was shortened by 5 bases and J by 2 bases, with 13 bases between the two germline ends. The CDR3 is made up of 14 amino acids. Supplemented by reference TRBV11-2 and TRBJ2-7, the full variable domain reads EAGVAQSPRYKIIEKRQSVAFWCNPISGHATLYWYQQILGQGPKLLIQFQNNGVVDDSQLPKDRFSAERLKGVDSTLKIQPAKLEDSAVYLCASSPEEGPYEQYFGPGTRLTVT.